This TCR beta chain comes out of a study of PD-1 blockade in classical Hodgkin lymphoma. Regarding the study as a whole: Diminished baseline TCR diversity has been reported in newly diagnosed patients relative to healthy donors. CD4+ TCR diversity rose significantly by C4D1, and CD8+ TCR diversity did not. Patients newly diagnosed and complete responders had comparable baseline diversity.

Every patient experienced relapse after autologous stem cell transplantation, and brentuximab vedotin exposure varied. V was shortened by 7 bases and J by 0 bases, with 8 bases between the two germline ends. CDR1 and CDR2 from the germline V gene are SGHTS and YDEGEE. The CDR3 consists of 12 residues. Profiled with immunoSEQ multiplex PCR; TCRdb holds only in-frame clones, not every one. The table includes 35,000 to 45,000 clones, about 91% detected once. This clone was counted a few times. Its target is unknown. This chain uses TRBV5-8 with TRBJ2-7, with TRBD2 as a possible D gene (6 bases). The receptor was isolated from a human donor with classical Hodgkin lymphoma. Sequencing used peripheral blood mononuclear cells (PBMCs), obtained before the second cycle of nivolumab. For the CDR3, the DNA is TGTGCCAGCCGGGGGAACTCCTACGAGCAGTACTTC. Translation: CASRGNSYEQYF. Full variable domain (outside the CDR3, taken from reference TRBV5-8 and TRBJ2-7): EAGVTQSPTHLIKTRGQQATLRCSPISGHTSVYWYQQALGLGLQFLLWYDEGEERNRGNFPPRFSGRQFPNYSSELNVNALELEDSALYLCASRGNSYEQYFGPGTRLTVT.